This T cell receptor (beta chain) derives from a study of T cells in Graves' hyperthyroidism and ophthalmopathy. Study-wide results and limits: A model built on 13 V-J features separated ophthalmopathy from stable hyperthyroidism. Most clonotypes expanded in thyroid above 0.001 were likewise present in blood.

Thyroid ultrasound and orbital computed tomography, with clinical symptoms and serum thyroxine and TRAb, informed diagnoses. The PBMCs had their origin in roughly 9.8 ml of fresh peripheral blood. A few counts support this clonotype. Its target is unknown. The CDR3 loop spans 16 amino acids. The germline V gene encodes CDR1 MNHEY and CDR2 SMNVEV (reference sequence). V was pared by 2 bases and J by 10 bases, with 13 bases of the junction left unmatched. Amplified TCR beta CDR3 regions came from RNA transcripts. Using the HTBI primer set, a first-round RT-PCR was run on the TCR CDR3. TCRdb reprocessed the multiplex PCR reads with MiXCR, giving one entry per CDR3 protein. This table holds hundreds of thousands of distinct CDR3 sequences, just under 25% found once.

The TCR sequence derives from a man in his fifties or sixties with Graves' hyperthyroidism. The sequenced material came from blood. This chain joins TRBV27 and TRBJ2-1, with 8 bases lining up with TRBD1. This CDR3 reads CASSLRVPGGLGEQFF. CDR3 nucleotide sequence: TGTGCCAGCAGTTTACGGGTTCCAGGGGGCCTTGGAGAGCAGTTCTTC.